This TCR beta chain was observed in a study of blood T cell repertoires in COVID-19 (dated by TCRdb to about 2020). Describing the broader study: Collaborator samples came from the United States, Italy and Spain and covered acute and convalescent phases of COVID-19. Where available, HLA class I and class II types were taken from metadata supplied by the sample provider and were not determined by assay-based typing. The samples were drawn from the first 160 participants of the ongoing ImmuneRACE study and from 950 to 1,500 subjects provided by 6 global collaborators. A de-identified subject ID, COVID-19 status, age in years and sex were almost always included in the sample metadata. The repertoires were released in a freely available public database meant as a resource for research on the immune response to SARS-CoV-2. The prospective study material was composed of cDNA or gDNA derived from T cells, B-cell-depleted T cells, or PBMCs. The dataset comprised deeply sampled blood TCRbeta repertoires from subjects exposed to, actively infected with, or recovered from COVID-19. On the study overall, not on this receptor specifically: Clinical and demographic metadata were provided uncurated, with the amount varying by source and participant.

Samples from volunteer blood donors who had recovered from COVID-19 were contributed by a second Seattle source. The collaborating institutions used their own protocols to collect whole blood in K2EDTA tubes. For TCRbeta analysis, collaborators shipped samples as frozen whole blood, isolated PBMCs, or DNA extracted from either of those sample types. TCRbeta CDR3 regions were amplified from genomic DNA by means of the immunoSEQ Assay, a bias-controlled multiplex PCR. On the study's bioinformatics: Within the assay, amplification of reference gene primers was used to estimate how many nucleated cells each sample contained. To quantify the absolute abundance of each unique TCRbeta CDR3 rearrangement, sequence reads were collapsed and filtered. For each sample, productive Simpson clonality was calculated as the square root of Simpson's diversity index across productive rearrangements. Here the immuneACCESS table is served through TCRdb, limited to in-frame sequences with V and J called. Missing clones are a known gap in these copies; in checked studies unresolved V genes cover under half, and the rest lacks a known reason. The V and J calls and clone size come from that table; D and trimming were worked out from the DNA. In all, the sample holds about 230,000 clones, and roughly 84% of those were seen once. Of the sample, more than 1.2% falls within the top ten clones.

Concerning this clone: The target of this receptor is not known. No quality values exist for individual bases; no much larger clone is one base distant.

Via the germline V gene, CDR1 is SGHNT and CDR2 YENEEA. The junction shows trimming of 3 bases on V and 0 bases on J, plus 8 bases between the germline ends. The CDR3 starts with the cysteine, ends with the phenylalanine, and has 15 residues. Solely the CDR3 DNA is kept, with 45 bases framed from the first base. Sequencing was done on a sample of peripheral blood. This receptor chain uses TRBV11-3 and TRBJ1-4, with the D gene not clear enough to name. This clonotype was obtained from a woman between 35 and 50 years old who had recovered from COVID-19. This receptor carries the CDR3 CASSFISATNEKLFF. The sequenced DNA is TGTGCCAGCAGCTTCATCAGTGCAACTAATGAAAAACTGTTTTTT.